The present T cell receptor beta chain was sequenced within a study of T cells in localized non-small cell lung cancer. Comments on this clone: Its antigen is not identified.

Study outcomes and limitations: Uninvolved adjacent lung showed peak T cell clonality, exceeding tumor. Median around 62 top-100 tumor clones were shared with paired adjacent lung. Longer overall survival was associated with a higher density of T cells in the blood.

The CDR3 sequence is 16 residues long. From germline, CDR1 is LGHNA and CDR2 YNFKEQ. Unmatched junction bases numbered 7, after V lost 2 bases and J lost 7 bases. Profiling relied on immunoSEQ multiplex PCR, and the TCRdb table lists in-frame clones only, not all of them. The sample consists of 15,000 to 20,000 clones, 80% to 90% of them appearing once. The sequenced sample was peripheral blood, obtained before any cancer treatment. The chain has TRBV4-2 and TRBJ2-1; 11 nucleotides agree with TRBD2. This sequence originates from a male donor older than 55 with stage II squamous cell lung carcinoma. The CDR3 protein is CASSQRLAGSRNEQFF. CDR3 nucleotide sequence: TGTGCCAGCAGCCAACGACTAGCGGGGTCGCGGAATGAGCAGTTCTTC.